This T cell receptor (beta chain) was profiled in a study of human T cells and chemical hapten exposure. Study at large: It was small differences in pooled library volume that mainly caused per-sample TCR yields to vary.

For the library, individual cDNA molecules each received unique molecular identifiers. TCRdb re-derived calls from the RACE reads in MiXCR, one entry per CDR3 protein. The sample includes about 180,000 distinct CDR3 sequences, just under 30% seen only once; the top ten take 2.9%. Findings of the study overall: Each of the donors had alopecia, so their immune responses may not resemble those of healthy people.

Time point specified: pre-sensitization, week 0. Treatment specified: therapeutic diphenylcyclopropenone sensitization with weekly scalp DPC. In this sample, this clonotype turned up a few times. The antigen remains unidentified. V trimming: 7 bases; J trimming: 6 bases; junction bases outside the gene matches: 3. CDR3 length equals 12 residues. Germline assignment: CDR1 SNHLY and CDR2 FYNNEI. The sequences come from whole blood, collected in connection with sensitization to the hapten diphenylcyclopropenone (DPC). This receptor was obtained from a woman in her twenties or thirties with alopecia areata. Some clones in this sample may be carry-over from other donors' samples. This chain joins TRBV2 and TRBJ1-2; 9 bases match TRBD1. CDR3 amino acids: CASTGQGHGYTF. In DNA form, the CDR3 reads TGTGCCAGCACGGGACAGGGCCATGGCTACACCTTC. The full variable domain, in which reference TRBV2 and TRBJ1-2 provide the parts outside the CDR3, is EPEVTQTPSHQVTQMGQEVILRCVPISNHLYFYWYRQILGQKVEFLVSFYNNEISEKSEIFDDQFSVERPDGSNFTLKIRSTKLEDSAMYFCASTGQGHGYTFGSGTRLTVV.